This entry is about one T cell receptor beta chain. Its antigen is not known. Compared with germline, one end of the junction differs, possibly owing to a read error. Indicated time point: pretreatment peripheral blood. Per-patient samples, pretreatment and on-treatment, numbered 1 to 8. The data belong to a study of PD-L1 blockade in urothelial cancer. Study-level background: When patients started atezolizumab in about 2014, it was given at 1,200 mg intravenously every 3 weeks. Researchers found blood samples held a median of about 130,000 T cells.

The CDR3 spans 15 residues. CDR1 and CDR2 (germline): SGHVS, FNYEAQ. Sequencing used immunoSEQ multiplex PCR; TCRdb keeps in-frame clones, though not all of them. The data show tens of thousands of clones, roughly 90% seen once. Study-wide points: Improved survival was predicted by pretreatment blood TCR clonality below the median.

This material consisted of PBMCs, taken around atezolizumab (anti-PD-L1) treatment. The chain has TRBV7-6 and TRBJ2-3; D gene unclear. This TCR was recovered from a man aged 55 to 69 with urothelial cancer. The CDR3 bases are TGTGCCAGCAGCTTAGCAGAATTGAGCACAGATGCGCAGTATTTT. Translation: CASSLAELSTDAQYF.